The sample holds many counts of the clone carrying this T cell receptor beta chain. The antigen remains unidentified. Sorting gates: effector memory CD45RA-CD27-, EMRA CD45RA+CD27-. The beta constant-region primer was an equimolar mix of two oligonucleotides covering TRBC1 and TRBC2. Nested alpha and beta constant-region primers with the SP2 primer drove four PCR rounds on ligated cDNA. TCRdb reprocessed the UMI-ligation and nested PCR reads via MiXCR and lists one record per CDR3 protein. The table records 6,500 to 9,500 distinct CDR3 sequences, 28% of them present only once. The data were taken from a study of naive and memory T cell subsets. General observations from the study: Naive and memory subsets had different power law exponents for TCR abundance.

The clonotype comes from a human donor in good health. Sequencing used CD8+ TEMRA cells from blood. Subset noted: effector memory re-expressing CD45RA, CD45RA+ CD27-.

The CDR3 region is CSASPGLAFNEQFF. The CDR3 DNA reads TGCAGTGCTAGCCCGGGACTAGCCTTCAATGAGCAGTTCTTC. The V gene is TRBV20-1, the J gene TRBJ2-1; TRBD2 agrees at 9 bases. J lost 6 bases, V lost 3 bases, and 6 bases had no gene match. CDR1 and CDR2 (germline): DFQATT, SNEGSKA (reference sequence). The CDR3 length is 14 residues.